A selection of T cell receptor beta chains follows, all from one sample in a study of blood T cell repertoires in COVID-19. Here immunoSEQ multiplex PCR was the method, and the copy in TCRdb shows in-frame clones only, minus some. The table records about 15,000 clones, roughly 91% of them present only once. Sequenced input: peripheral blood. The receptors shown here come from a man aged 55 to 70 with acute or convalescent COVID-19. The CDR3 runs from the conserved cysteine through the conserved F or W. Fields, in order: D gene, clone size, V gene, J gene, CDR3 protein, CDR3 DNA. The D gene is left open where the match is weak. Size is stated for part of the rows, as once, few or many counts, or as a class when the clone is expanded.

D: TRBD1
size: NA
V: TRBV7-3
J: TRBJ2-2
CDR3: CASRSQGAIGELFF
DNA: TGTGCCAGCAGATCACAGGGGGCAATCGGGGAGCTGTTTTTT

D: TRBD2
size: NA
V: TRBV6-5
J: TRBJ2-2
CDR3: CASRGTSGRIGELFF
DNA: TGTGCCAGCAGAGGGACTAGCGGGAGGATCGGGGAGCTGTTTTTT

D: NA
size: NA
V: TRBV6-1
J: TRBJ1-4
CDR3: CASSEAGRSNEKLFF
DNA: TGTGCCAGCAGTGAAGCGGGCAGGTCGAATGAAAAACTGTTTTTT

D: NA
size: NA
V: TRBV19
J: TRBJ1-2
CDR3: CASPGRANYGYTF
DNA: TGTGCCAGCCCAGGGAGGGCTAACTATGGCTACACCTTC

D: TRBD2
size: NA
V: TRBV27
J: TRBJ2-5
CDR3: CASSPPGLVGGDQETQYF
DNA: TGTGCCAGCAGTCCCCCGGGACTAGTTGGGGGTGACCAAGAGACCCAGTACTTC

D: TRBD1
size: once
V: TRBV27
J: TRBJ2-1
CDR3: CASSSLLTGASYNEQFF
DNA: TGTGCCAGCAGTTCCCTCCTGACAGGGGCCTCCTACAATGAGCAGTTCTTC

D: NA
size: medium-sized
V: TRBV30
J: TRBJ2-7
CDR3: CACSGSYEQYF
DNA: TGTGCCTGTTCCGGTTCCTACGAGCAGTACTTC

D: TRBD1
size: NA
V: TRBV3-1/TRBV3-2
J: TRBJ2-5
CDR3: CASRYGQGRETQYF
DNA: TGTGCCAGCAGATACGGACAGGGCCGAGAGACCCAGTACTTC

D: TRBD1
size: NA
V: TRBV18
J: TRBJ2-1
CDR3: CASSPGTGGSYNEQFF
DNA: TGTGCCAGCTCACCGGGGACAGGGGGCTCCTACAATGAGCAGTTCTTC

D: TRBD1
size: NA
V: TRBV6-5
J: TRBJ1-1
CDR3: CASSYNPGQGRAEAFF
DNA: TGTGCCAGCAGTTACAATCCCGGACAGGGAAGGGCTGAAGCTTTCTTT

D: NA
size: NA
V: TRBV2
J: TRBJ1-2
CDR3: CASSEGPNYGYTF
DNA: TGTGCCAGCAGTGAGGGGCCAAACTATGGCTACACCTTC

D: NA
size: once
V: TRBV28
J: TRBJ1-2
CDR3: CASSLDPGYGYTF
DNA: TGTGCCAGCAGTTTAGACCCCGGGTATGGCTACACCTTC

D: NA
size: few
V: TRBV6-5
J: TRBJ1-1
CDR3: CASSPTGGKNTEAFF
DNA: TGTGCCAGCAGTCCTACGGGGGGCAAGAACACTGAAGCTTTCTTT

D: TRBD1
size: NA
V: TRBV2
J: TRBJ2-7
CDR3: CASSPDRSSYEQYF
DNA: TGTGCCAGCAGCCCGGACAGGAGCTCCTACGAGCAGTACTTC

D: NA
size: once
V: TRBV3-1/TRBV3-2
J: TRBJ2-2
CDR3: CASSQPQGSNTGELFF
DNA: TGTGCCAGCAGCCAGCCACAGGGCTCGAACACCGGGGAGCTGTTTTTT

D: NA
size: NA
V: TRBV14
J: TRBJ1-2
CDR3: CASSQVGTFYGYTF
DNA: TGTGCCAGCAGCCAAGTGGGGACATTTTATGGCTACACCTTC

D: NA
size: NA
V: TRBV5-1
J: TRBJ2-2
CDR3: CASSYRETGELFF
DNA: TGCGCCAGCAGCTATCGAGAGACCGGGGAGCTGTTTTTT

D: TRBD1
size: NA
V: TRBV27
J: TRBJ2-2
CDR3: CASSPWDRDIITGELFF
DNA: TGTGCCAGCAGTCCCTGGGACAGGGATATTATCACCGGGGAGCTGTTTTTT

D: NA
size: NA
V: TRBV12-3/TRBV12-4
J: TRBJ1-5
CDR3: CASRGTGNQPQHF
DNA: TGTGCCAGCAGGGGGACTGGAAATCAGCCCCAGCATTTT

D: TRBD1
size: once
V: TRBV5-1
J: TRBJ1-1
CDR3: CASSLGDRVNTEAFF
DNA: TGCGCCAGCAGCTTGGGGGACAGGGTGAACACTGAAGCTTTCTTT

D: NA
size: NA
V: TRBV3-1/TRBV3-2
J: TRBJ1-5
CDR3: CASSPSGGANQPQHF
DNA: TGTGCCAGCAGCCCGAGTGGGGGGGCCAATCAGCCCCAGCATTTT

D: TRBD2
size: NA
V: TRBV7-2
J: TRBJ2-1
CDR3: CASSLAGGSFNEQFF
DNA: TGTGCCAGCAGCTTAGCGGGCGGGAGCTTCAATGAGCAGTTCTTC

D: NA
size: NA
V: TRBV19
J: TRBJ1-1
CDR3: CASSISPLTEAFF
DNA: TGTGCCAGTAGTATTAGTCCTCTCACTGAAGCTTTCTTT

D: TRBD2
size: once
V: TRBV6-1
J: TRBJ2-7
CDR3: CASSEVDRGTSGPYEQYF
DNA: TGTGCCAGCAGTGAAGTGGATCGGGGGACTAGCGGCCCCTACGAGCAGTACTTC

D: TRBD1
size: NA
V: TRBV19
J: TRBJ1-1
CDR3: CASSIFQGTAEAFF
DNA: TGTGCCAGTAGTATCTTCCAGGGGACAGCTGAAGCTTTCTTT

D: NA
size: NA
V: TRBV2
J: TRBJ2-2
CDR3: CATRGAAANTGELFF
DNA: TGTGCCACCCGGGGGGCTGCCGCGAACACCGGGGAGCTGTTTTTT

D: NA
size: NA
V: TRBV7-9
J: TRBJ2-5
CDR3: CASSSQHHQETQYF
DNA: TGTGCCAGCAGCTCACAACACCACCAAGAGACCCAGTACTTC

D: TRBD1
size: NA
V: TRBV24-1
J: TRBJ2-2
CDR3: CATSEPGGGGGELFF
DNA: TGTGCCACCAGTGAACCAGGGGGTGGCGGCGGGGAGCTGTTTTTT

D: NA
size: NA
V: TRBV27
J: TRBJ1-2
CDR3: CASSGTGGGYTF
DNA: TGTGCCAGCAGTGGGACGGGGGGCGGCTACACCTTC

D: NA
size: NA
V: TRBV6-5
J: TRBJ1-6
CDR3: CASSLDSASPLHF
DNA: TGTGCCAGCAGTTTGGACAGCGCCTCACCCCTCCACTTT

D: TRBD2
size: NA
V: TRBV5-1
J: TRBJ2-7
CDR3: CASSLGGRLYEQYF
DNA: TGCGCCAGCAGCTTAGGCGGGAGGTTATACGAGCAGTACTTC

D: TRBD1
size: NA
V: TRBV19
J: TRBJ1-5
CDR3: CASSRQGGSNQPQHF
DNA: TGTGCCAGTAGTAGACAGGGTGGGAGCAATCAGCCCCAGCATTTT

D: TRBD2
size: few
V: TRBV18
J: TRBJ2-7
CDR3: CASSPDGASGAYEQYF
DNA: TGTGCCAGCTCACCTGACGGGGCTAGCGGGGCCTACGAGCAGTACTTC

D: TRBD1
size: NA
V: TRBV27
J: TRBJ1-4
CDR3: CASSLSGWDRPNEKLFF
DNA: TGTGCCAGCAGTTTATCCGGGTGGGACAGGCCTAATGAAAAACTGTTTTTT

D: NA
size: NA
V: TRBV27
J: TRBJ1-1
CDR3: CASSLSLGHTEAFF
DNA: TGTGCCAGCAGTTTATCTCTGGGGCACACTGAAGCTTTCTTT

D: NA
size: NA
V: TRBV2
J: TRBJ2-1
CDR3: CASRLRVSSYNEQFF
DNA: TGTGCCAGCAGGCTCAGGGTTAGCTCCTACAATGAGCAGTTCTTC

D: NA
size: NA
V: TRBV4-1
J: TRBJ1-2
CDR3: CASSHGRTESYTF
DNA: TGCGCCAGCAGCCATGGACGGACTGAAAGCTACACCTTC

D: TRBD1
size: NA
V: TRBV5-5
J: TRBJ2-3
CDR3: CASTLGQTDTQYF
DNA: TGTGCCAGCACACTGGGACAGACAGATACGCAGTATTTT

D: TRBD1
size: NA
V: TRBV18
J: TRBJ2-5
CDR3: CASSQRDRLYQETQYF
DNA: TGTGCCAGCTCACAACGGGACAGATTGTACCAAGAGACCCAGTACTTC

D: NA
size: NA
V: TRBV7-2
J: TRBJ2-7
CDR3: CASSREQGTYEQYF
DNA: TGTGCCAGCAGCCGCGAACAGGGAACCTACGAGCAGTACTTC

D: TRBD2
size: NA
V: TRBV27
J: TRBJ2-3
CDR3: CASSLLAGVGDTQYF
DNA: TGTGCCAGCAGTTTATTGGCGGGAGTAGGAGATACGCAGTATTTT

D: NA
size: NA
V: TRBV30
J: TRBJ1-1
CDR3: CAWSRRRGGAFF
DNA: TGTGCCTGGAGTCGGAGGAGGGGGGGGGCTTTCTTT

D: TRBD2
size: NA
V: TRBV7-2
J: TRBJ2-2
CDR3: CASSPRGLAGGAGELFF
DNA: TGTGCCAGCAGCCCCAGGGGGCTAGCGGGAGGGGCCGGGGAGCTGTTTTTT

D: TRBD2
size: NA
V: TRBV4-1
J: TRBJ2-7
CDR3: CASSQGGSSYEQYF
DNA: TGCGCCAGCAGCCAGGGGGGGTCCTCCTACGAGCAGTACTTC

D: NA
size: NA
V: TRBV6-1
J: TRBJ1-6
CDR3: CASSEPTDYNSPLHF
DNA: TGTGCCAGCAGTGAACCGACAGATTATAATTCACCCCTCCACTTT

D: NA
size: NA
V: TRBV9
J: TRBJ2-3
CDR3: CASSVVGADTQYF
DNA: TGTGCCAGCAGCGTGGTGGGAGCGGATACGCAGTATTTT